This entry describes one T cell receptor (beta chain). This sample was taken from a study of T cell changes during pregnancy in multiple sclerosis. The germline V gene has CDR1 LNHDA and CDR2 SQIVND (reference sequence). CDR3 length equals 14 residues. V lost 5 bases to trimming and J lost 4 bases, with 12 bases between them. Sequencing used immunoSEQ multiplex PCR; TCRdb keeps in-frame clones, though not all of them. The sample has just under 50,000 clones, 90% to 95% seen once; the top ten hold roughly 10%. This chain joins TRBV19 and TRBJ1-3; tentative D call: TRBD1 (6 bases). Here the sequenced sample was CD8+ T cells from peripheral blood mononuclear cells, taken after pregnancy. The clonotype originates from a female donor with multiple sclerosis, enrolled in a pregnancy study. CDR3 sequence: CASSSRGVGNTIYF. Written as DNA, the CDR3 is TGTGCCAGTAGTTCCAGGGGAGTCGGAAACACCATATATTTT.